The text below deals with one TCR beta chain. As yet, its antigen is unknown. These data are taken from a study of CD8+ T cells in alopecia areata. For the study at large: Treatment of the treated patients consisted of oral tofacitinib, 5 to 10 mg twice daily. The drug, tofacitinib, lasted 6 to 18 months, followed by 6 months off drug. General study results and limits: Among the top 100, expanded CD8+ clones, as well as scalp clonality, were significantly decreased by tofacitinib.

The CDR3 is made up of 15 amino acids. The germline gives CDR1 SQVTM, CDR2 ANQGSEA. Deletions cut 6 bases from V and 0 bases from J, with 16 bases between. cDNA prepared by RNA extraction and subsequent reverse transcription served as the template for sequencing. TCRdb keeps only in-frame clones here, not all; method: immunoSEQ multiplex PCR. Counted here are 150,000 to 200,000 clones, less than 70% occurring once; the ten biggest clones make up under 1.5%. Treatment: oral pan-JAK inhibitor, 5-10 mg twice daily. Sorting from PBMCs produced CD4+ and CD8+ T cells. This rearrangement joins TRBV29-1 to TRBJ2-3, with D tentatively TRBD2 (6 bases). This specimen consisted of CD4+ T cells sorted from blood, obtained between weeks 47 and 50, from a patient treated with tofacitinib. The origin of this receptor is a human donor with alopecia areata. The CDR3 region is CSVVSGGRSTDTQYF. CDR3 sequence (DNA): TGCAGCGTCGTCTCTGGGGGGAGGAGCACAGATACGCAGTATTTT.